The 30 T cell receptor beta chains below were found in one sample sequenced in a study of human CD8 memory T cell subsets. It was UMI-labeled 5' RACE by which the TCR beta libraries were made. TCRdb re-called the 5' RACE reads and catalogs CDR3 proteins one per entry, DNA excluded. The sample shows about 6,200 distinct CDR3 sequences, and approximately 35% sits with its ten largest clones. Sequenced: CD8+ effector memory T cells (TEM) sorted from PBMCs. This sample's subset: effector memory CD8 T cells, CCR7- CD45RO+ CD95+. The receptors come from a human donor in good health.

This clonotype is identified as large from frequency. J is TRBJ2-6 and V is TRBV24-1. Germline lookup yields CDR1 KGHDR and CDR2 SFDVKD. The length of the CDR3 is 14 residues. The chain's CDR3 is CATSVGSGANVLTF.

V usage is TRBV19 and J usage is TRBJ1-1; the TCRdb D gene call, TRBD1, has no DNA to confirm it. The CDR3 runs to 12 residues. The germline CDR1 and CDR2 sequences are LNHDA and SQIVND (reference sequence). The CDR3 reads CASSWADTEAFF. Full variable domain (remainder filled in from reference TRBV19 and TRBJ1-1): DGGITQSPKYLFRKEGQNVTLSCEQNLNHDAMYWYRQDPGQGLRLIYYSQIVNDFQKGDIAEGYSVSREKKESFPLTVTSAQKNPTAFYLCASSWADTEAFFGQGTRLTVV.

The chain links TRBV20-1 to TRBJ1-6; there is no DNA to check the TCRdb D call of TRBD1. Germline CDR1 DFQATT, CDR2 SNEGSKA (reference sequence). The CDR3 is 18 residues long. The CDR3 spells CSARDHEGISSYNSPLHF.

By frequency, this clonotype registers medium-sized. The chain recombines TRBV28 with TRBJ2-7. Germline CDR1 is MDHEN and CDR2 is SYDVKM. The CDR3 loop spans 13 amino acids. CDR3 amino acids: CASSLDNSYEQYF.

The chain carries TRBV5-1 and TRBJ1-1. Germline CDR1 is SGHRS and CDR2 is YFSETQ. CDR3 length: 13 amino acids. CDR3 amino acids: CASSLGGDIEAFF.

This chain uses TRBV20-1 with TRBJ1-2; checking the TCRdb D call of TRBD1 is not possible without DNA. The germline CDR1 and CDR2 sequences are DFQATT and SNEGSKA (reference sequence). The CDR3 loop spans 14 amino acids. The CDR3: CSAARPDRDYGYTF.

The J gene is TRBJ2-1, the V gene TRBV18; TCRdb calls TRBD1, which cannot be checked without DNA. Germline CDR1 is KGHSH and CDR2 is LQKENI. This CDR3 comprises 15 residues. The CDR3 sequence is CASRPRDSSYNEQFF.

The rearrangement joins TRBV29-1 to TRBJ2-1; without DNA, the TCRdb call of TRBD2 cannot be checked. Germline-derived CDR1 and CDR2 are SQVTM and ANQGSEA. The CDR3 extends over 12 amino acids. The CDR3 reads CSLSGSYNEQFF.

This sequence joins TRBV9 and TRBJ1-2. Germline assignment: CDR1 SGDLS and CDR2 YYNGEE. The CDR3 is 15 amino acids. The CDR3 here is CASSGGVKAGYGYTF.

The CDR3 spells CSARGVTASGSYNEQFF. This sequence joins TRBV20-1 and TRBJ2-1; TCRdb's assignment of TRBD2 cannot be checked, as there is no DNA. The CDR3 spans 17 residues. CDR1 and CDR2 (germline): DFQATT, SNEGSKA (reference sequence).

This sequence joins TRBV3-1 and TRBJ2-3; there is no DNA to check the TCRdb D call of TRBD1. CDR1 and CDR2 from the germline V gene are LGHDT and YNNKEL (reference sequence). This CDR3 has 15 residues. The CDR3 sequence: CASSQLRGAGDTQYF.

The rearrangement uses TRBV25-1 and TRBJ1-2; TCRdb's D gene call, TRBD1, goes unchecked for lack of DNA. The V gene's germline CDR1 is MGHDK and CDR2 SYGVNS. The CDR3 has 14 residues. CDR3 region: CASSAGTGGAGYTF.

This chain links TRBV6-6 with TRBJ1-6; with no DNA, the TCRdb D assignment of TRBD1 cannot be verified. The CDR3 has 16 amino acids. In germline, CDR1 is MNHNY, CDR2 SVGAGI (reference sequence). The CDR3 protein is CASSYYPGQYNSPLHF.

CDR3: CASSFGGADTQYF. The rearrangement joins TRBV5-6 to TRBJ2-3; the TCRdb call, TRBD1, lacks DNA for checking. The germline V gene encodes CDR1 SGHDT and CDR2 YYEEEE. There are 13 residues in the CDR3.

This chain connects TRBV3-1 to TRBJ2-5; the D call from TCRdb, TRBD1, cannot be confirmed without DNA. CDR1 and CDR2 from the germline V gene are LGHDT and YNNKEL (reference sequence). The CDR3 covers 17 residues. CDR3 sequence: CASKVYRPAPDRETQYF.

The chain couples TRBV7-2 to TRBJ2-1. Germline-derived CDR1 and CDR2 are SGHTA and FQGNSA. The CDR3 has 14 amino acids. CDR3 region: CASGYSISYNEQFF.

CDR3: CSAQTDYEAFF. V gene TRBV20-1 combines with J gene TRBJ1-1. CDR1 and CDR2 from the germline V gene are DFQATT and SNEGSKA (reference sequence). CDR3 size: 11 residues.

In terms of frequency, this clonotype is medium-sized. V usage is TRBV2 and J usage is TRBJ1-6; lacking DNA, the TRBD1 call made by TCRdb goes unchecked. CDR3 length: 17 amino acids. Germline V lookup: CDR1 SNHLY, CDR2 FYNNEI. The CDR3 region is CASSDQGALPYNSPLHF.

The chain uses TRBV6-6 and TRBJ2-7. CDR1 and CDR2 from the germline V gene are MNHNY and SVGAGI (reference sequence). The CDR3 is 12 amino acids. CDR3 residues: CASSYSSYEQYF.

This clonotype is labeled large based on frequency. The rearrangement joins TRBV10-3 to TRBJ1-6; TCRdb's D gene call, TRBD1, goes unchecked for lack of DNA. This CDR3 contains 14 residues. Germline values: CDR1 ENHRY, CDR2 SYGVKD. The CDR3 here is CAISDERPNSPLHF.

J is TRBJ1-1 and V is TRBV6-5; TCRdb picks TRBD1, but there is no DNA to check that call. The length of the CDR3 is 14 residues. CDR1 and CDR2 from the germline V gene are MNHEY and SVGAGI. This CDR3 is CASSGRDREAEAFF.

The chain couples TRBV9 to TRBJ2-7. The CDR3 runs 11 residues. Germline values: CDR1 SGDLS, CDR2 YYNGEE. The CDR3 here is CASSASYEQYF.

The CDR3 loop reads CASSPGLAGAITDTQYF. This chain connects TRBV7-9 to TRBJ2-3; TCRdb gives TRBD2 as the D gene, but with no DNA this cannot be confirmed. Germline V CDR1 and CDR2: SEHNR, FQNEAQ (reference sequence). This CDR3 spans 17 amino acids. Drawing the rest from reference TRBV7-9 and TRBJ2-3, the complete variable domain is DTGVSQNPRHKITKRGQNVTFRCDPISEHNRLYWYRQTLGQGPEFLTYFQNEAQLEKSRLLSDRFSAERPKGSFSTLEIQRTEQGDSAMYLCASSPGLAGAITDTQYFGPGTRLTVL.

This CDR3 reads CASSVRSSRGDTQYF. The chain carries TRBV19 and TRBJ2-3. The CDR3 is 15 residues long. Germline V gene data show CDR1 as LNHDA and CDR2 as SQIVND (reference sequence). The entire variable domain, with the rest obtained from reference TRBV19 and TRBJ2-3, is as follows: DGGITQSPKYLFRKEGQNVTLSCEQNLNHDAMYWYRQDPGQGLRLIYYSQIVNDFQKGDIAEGYSVSREKKESFPLTVTSAQKNPTAFYLCASSVRSSRGDTQYFGPGTRLTVL.

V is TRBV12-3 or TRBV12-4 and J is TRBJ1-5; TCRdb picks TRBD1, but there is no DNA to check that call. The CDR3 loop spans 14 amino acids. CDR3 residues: CASSLRGLGQPQHF.

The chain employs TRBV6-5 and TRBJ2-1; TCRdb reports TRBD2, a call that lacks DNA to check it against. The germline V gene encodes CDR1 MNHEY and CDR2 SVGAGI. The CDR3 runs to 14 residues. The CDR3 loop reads CATPLAGEVCEQFF.

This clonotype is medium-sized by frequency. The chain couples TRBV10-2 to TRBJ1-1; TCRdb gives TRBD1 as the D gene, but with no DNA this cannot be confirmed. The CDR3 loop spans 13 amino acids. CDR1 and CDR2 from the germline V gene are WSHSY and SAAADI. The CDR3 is CASTSGLFTEAFF.

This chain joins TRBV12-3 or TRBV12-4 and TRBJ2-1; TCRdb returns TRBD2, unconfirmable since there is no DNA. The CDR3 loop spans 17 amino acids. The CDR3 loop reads CASSASGLAGGLQEQFF.

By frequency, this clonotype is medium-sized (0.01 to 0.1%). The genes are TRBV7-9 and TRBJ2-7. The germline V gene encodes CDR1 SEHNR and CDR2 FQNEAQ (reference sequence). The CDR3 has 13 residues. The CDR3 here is CASSPPLTYEQYF.

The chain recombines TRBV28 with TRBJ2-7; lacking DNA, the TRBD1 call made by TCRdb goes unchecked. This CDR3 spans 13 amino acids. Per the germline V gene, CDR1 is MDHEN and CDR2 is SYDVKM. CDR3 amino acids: CASSSPPRFEQYF.